The rows below give T cell receptor beta chains drawn from one sample of a study of T-cell reconstitution after alpha-beta-depleted transplantation in children. MiXCR, applied by TCRdb to the PCR reads, yields one record per CDR3 protein. The table shows 100,000 to 120,000 distinct CDR3 sequences, with around 10% occurring only once. The sequences come from PBMCs from the stem cell graft donor, collected from the stem cell graft. The receptors here all came from a human donor who donated a stem cell graft to a child with acute lymphoblastic leukemia. The CDR3 runs from the conserved cysteine through the conserved F or W. The order of the fields is J gene, V gene, D gene, clone size, CDR3 protein, CDR3 DNA. D genes are given only for firm matches. Expanded clones are given a class, and other clones once, few, many or no size at all.

j_call: TRBJ2-2
v_call: TRBV9
d_call: NA
clone_size: many
cdr3_aa: CASSVARFPTNTGELFF
cdr3_nt: TGTGCCAGCAGCGTAGCCCGATTTCCGACGAACACCGGGGAGCTGTTTTTT

j_call: TRBJ2-7
v_call: TRBV12-3/TRBV12-4
d_call: TRBD1
clone_size: many
cdr3_aa: CASSLGRGAPGQGGYEQYF
cdr3_nt: TGTGCCAGCAGTTTAGGACGCGGGGCCCCGGGACAGGGCGGGTACGAGCAGTACTTC

j_call: TRBJ2-5
v_call: TRBV4-3
d_call: NA
clone_size: many
cdr3_aa: CASSRVWGWQETQYF
cdr3_nt: TGCGCCAGCAGCCGAGTTTGGGGGTGGCAAGAGACCCAGTACTTC

j_call: TRBJ1-5
v_call: TRBV5-1
d_call: NA
clone_size: many
cdr3_aa: CASREGSNQPQHF
cdr3_nt: TGCGCCAGCAGAGAGGGGAGCAATCAGCCCCAGCATTTT

j_call: TRBJ2-1
v_call: TRBV28
d_call: NA
clone_size: NA
cdr3_aa: CAISPGRLSYNEQFF
cdr3_nt: TGTGCCATCAGCCCGGGGCGGCTCTCCTACAATGAGCAGTTCTTC

j_call: TRBJ2-2
v_call: TRBV30
d_call: NA
clone_size: few
cdr3_aa: CAWARFTGELFF
cdr3_nt: TGTGCCTGGGCCCGTTTTACCGGGGAGCTGTTTTTT

j_call: TRBJ2-3
v_call: TRBV6-1
d_call: TRBD1
clone_size: many
cdr3_aa: CASRAGQALTDTQYF
cdr3_nt: TGTGCCAGCAGGGCGGGACAGGCCCTCACAGATACGCAGTATTTT

j_call: TRBJ2-2
v_call: TRBV7-9
d_call: NA
clone_size: many
cdr3_aa: CASSLGLTVGRIANTGELFF
cdr3_nt: TGTGCCAGCAGCTTAGGTCTGACAGTGGGGAGAATCGCGAACACCGGGGAGCTGTTTTTT

j_call: TRBJ2-4
v_call: TRBV15
d_call: TRBD1
clone_size: many
cdr3_aa: CATSTRQGVAKNIQYF
cdr3_nt: TGTGCCACCAGCACCAGACAGGGGGTGGCCAAAAACATTCAGTACTTC

j_call: TRBJ1-2
v_call: TRBV5-4
d_call: NA
clone_size: NA
cdr3_aa: CASSLEQNYGYTF
cdr3_nt: TGTGCCAGCAGCTTGGAGCAAAACTATGGCTACACCTTC

j_call: TRBJ1-6
v_call: TRBV5-1
d_call: NA
clone_size: medium-sized
cdr3_aa: CASSLVAAYNSPLHF
cdr3_nt: TGCGCCAGCAGCTTGGTGGCAGCTTATAATTCACCCCTCCACTTT

j_call: TRBJ2-5
v_call: TRBV7-2
d_call: NA
clone_size: many
cdr3_aa: CASSPGGWYQETQYF
cdr3_nt: TGTGCCAGCAGCCCCGGGGGATGGTACCAAGAGACCCAGTACTTC

j_call: TRBJ1-2
v_call: TRBV7-9
d_call: NA
clone_size: many
cdr3_aa: CASSLEQGKIYGYTF
cdr3_nt: TGTGCCAGCAGCTTAGAGCAGGGTAAAATCTATGGCTACACCTTC

j_call: TRBJ2-2
v_call: TRBV5-4
d_call: NA
clone_size: many
cdr3_aa: CASSGRSTGELFF
cdr3_nt: TGTGCCAGCAGCGGCCGTAGCACCGGGGAGCTGTTTTTT

j_call: TRBJ1-5
v_call: TRBV6-5
d_call: NA
clone_size: many
cdr3_aa: CASSRRPGGLPQHF
cdr3_nt: TGTGCCAGCAGTCGACGCCCAGGAGGTCTGCCCCAGCATTTT

j_call: TRBJ1-5
v_call: TRBV6-2/TRBV6-3
d_call: NA
clone_size: many
cdr3_aa: CASTDSNQPQHF
cdr3_nt: TGTGCCAGCACGGACAGCAATCAGCCCCAGCATTTT

j_call: TRBJ2-6
v_call: TRBV2
d_call: NA
clone_size: many
cdr3_aa: CAGRTAGANVLTF
cdr3_nt: TGTGCCGGTCGGACGGCTGGGGCCAACGTCCTGACTTTC

j_call: TRBJ2-7
v_call: TRBV20-1
d_call: TRBD1
clone_size: many
cdr3_aa: CSARTAGGSYEQYF
cdr3_nt: TGCAGTGCGCGCACGGCAGGGGGATCCTACGAGCAGTACTTC

j_call: TRBJ2-7
v_call: TRBV7-2
d_call: TRBD2
clone_size: many
cdr3_aa: CASSLVATSGRLPEQYF
cdr3_nt: TGTGCCAGCAGCTTAGTGGCTACTAGCGGGAGATTACCCGAGCAGTACTTC

j_call: TRBJ2-1
v_call: TRBV7-2
d_call: NA
clone_size: NA
cdr3_aa: CASSPKGRSLYNEQFF
cdr3_nt: TGTGCCAGCAGCCCTAAGGGACGTTCCCTCTACAATGAGCAGTTCTTC

j_call: TRBJ2-1
v_call: TRBV6-2/TRBV6-3
d_call: NA
clone_size: many
cdr3_aa: CASSHPGEQFF
cdr3_nt: TGTGCCAGCAGCCACCCGGGTGAGCAGTTCTTC

j_call: TRBJ1-4
v_call: TRBV12-3/TRBV12-4
d_call: NA
clone_size: many
cdr3_aa: CASSFPREKLFF
cdr3_nt: TGTGCCAGCAGTTTTCCCAGGGAAAAACTGTTTTTT

j_call: TRBJ1-1
v_call: TRBV18
d_call: NA
clone_size: many
cdr3_aa: CASSPGQVGNTEAFF
cdr3_nt: TGTGCCAGCTCGCCCGGGCAGGTGGGGAACACTGAAGCTTTCTTT

j_call: TRBJ2-1
v_call: TRBV20-1
d_call: TRBD2
clone_size: many
cdr3_aa: CSAKPQPGTRYNEQFF
cdr3_nt: TGCAGTGCAAAACCACAACCAGGGACTAGGTACAATGAGCAGTTCTTC

j_call: TRBJ1-2
v_call: TRBV28
d_call: NA
clone_size: many
cdr3_aa: CASSLSRPGSSKGYTF
cdr3_nt: TGTGCCAGCAGTTTATCACGACCCGGGTCGTCGAAGGGCTACACCTTC

j_call: TRBJ2-1
v_call: TRBV5-6
d_call: TRBD2
clone_size: many
cdr3_aa: CASSNGTSGVQFF
cdr3_nt: TGTGCCAGCAGCAACGGGACTAGCGGAGTACAGTTCTTC

j_call: TRBJ1-6
v_call: TRBV18
d_call: NA
clone_size: many
cdr3_aa: CASSGGRSSYNSPLHF
cdr3_nt: TGTGCCAGCTCAGGCGGCAGGAGCTCCTATAATTCACCCCTCCACTTT

j_call: TRBJ1-5
v_call: TRBV12-3/TRBV12-4
d_call: NA
clone_size: NA
cdr3_aa: CASSPRGGSNQPQHF
cdr3_nt: TGTGCCAGCAGTCCCCGGGGGGGGAGCAATCAGCCCCAGCATTTT

j_call: TRBJ1-2
v_call: TRBV5-1
d_call: NA
clone_size: many
cdr3_aa: CASSFQHGQYYGYTF
cdr3_nt: TGCGCCAGCAGCTTCCAACACGGGCAATACTATGGCTACACCTTC

j_call: TRBJ2-2
v_call: TRBV5-1
d_call: TRBD1
clone_size: many
cdr3_aa: CASSLSTGLGELFF
cdr3_nt: TGCGCCAGCAGCTTGTCGACAGGGCTCGGGGAGCTGTTTTTT

j_call: TRBJ1-1
v_call: TRBV4-1
d_call: NA
clone_size: many
cdr3_aa: CASSQIGRGDTEAFF
cdr3_nt: TGCGCCAGCAGCCAGATCGGGAGGGGGGACACTGAAGCTTTCTTT

j_call: TRBJ1-1
v_call: TRBV12-3/TRBV12-4
d_call: NA
clone_size: many
cdr3_aa: CASSFQGRSMNTEAFF
cdr3_nt: TGTGCCAGCAGTTTTCAGGGACGGAGCATGAACACTGAAGCTTTCTTT

j_call: TRBJ2-7
v_call: TRBV6-2/TRBV6-3
d_call: TRBD2
clone_size: many
cdr3_aa: CAIRGLAGLDRGSEQYF
cdr3_nt: TGTGCCATCCGGGGACTAGCGGGCCTTGACCGGGGATCCGAGCAGTACTTC

j_call: TRBJ1-3
v_call: TRBV27
d_call: NA
clone_size: many
cdr3_aa: CASSRIGQPRSSGNTIYF
cdr3_nt: TGTGCCAGCAGCCGAATTGGACAGCCACGAAGCTCTGGGAACACCATATATTTT

j_call: TRBJ2-1
v_call: TRBV30
d_call: NA
clone_size: NA
cdr3_aa: CAWSDGGGSSSYNEQFF
cdr3_nt: TGTGCCTGGAGTGACGGAGGAGGATCGAGCTCCTACAATGAGCAGTTCTTC

j_call: TRBJ2-3
v_call: TRBV20-1
d_call: TRBD2
clone_size: many
cdr3_aa: CRAISGGAGTQYF
cdr3_nt: TGCAGGGCTATTAGCGGGGGGGCAGGTACGCAGTATTTT

j_call: TRBJ2-7
v_call: TRBV4-1
d_call: NA
clone_size: many
cdr3_aa: CASSQDLWIYEQYF
cdr3_nt: TGCGCCAGCAGCCAAGATCTGTGGATCTACGAGCAGTACTTC

j_call: TRBJ2-3
v_call: TRBV6-1
d_call: NA
clone_size: few
cdr3_aa: CASGTDTRDTQYF
cdr3_nt: TGTGCCAGCGGAACCGATACAAGAGATACGCAGTATTTT

j_call: TRBJ2-6
v_call: TRBV6-1
d_call: NA
clone_size: many
cdr3_aa: CASTKSSSGANVLTF
cdr3_nt: TGTGCCAGCACGAAAAGCAGCTCTGGGGCCAACGTCCTGACTTTC

j_call: TRBJ2-3
v_call: TRBV7-2
d_call: TRBD2
clone_size: many
cdr3_aa: CASSTMGAGGYTDTQYF
cdr3_nt: TGTGCCAGCAGCACTATGGGAGCGGGGGGTTACACAGATACGCAGTATTTT

j_call: TRBJ1-3
v_call: TRBV12-3/TRBV12-4
d_call: TRBD1
clone_size: many
cdr3_aa: CASSLEVGQGGNTIYF
cdr3_nt: TGTGCCAGCAGTTTAGAGGTGGGACAGGGCGGGAACACCATATATTTT

j_call: TRBJ2-7
v_call: TRBV3-1
d_call: NA
clone_size: many
cdr3_aa: CASSPNVGRAYEQYF
cdr3_nt: TGTGCCAGCAGCCCGAATGTGGGCCGGGCTTACGAGCAGTACTTC

j_call: TRBJ2-6
v_call: TRBV29-1
d_call: TRBD1
clone_size: many
cdr3_aa: CSVGSQGVGANVLTF
cdr3_nt: TGCAGCGTTGGATCCCAGGGGGTAGGGGCCAACGTCCTGACTTTC

j_call: TRBJ2-2
v_call: TRBV19
d_call: TRBD1
clone_size: many
cdr3_aa: CASRAQTGGTRELFF
cdr3_nt: TGTGCCAGTAGGGCCCAAACAGGGGGCACCAGGGAGCTGTTTTTT

j_call: TRBJ2-7
v_call: TRBV12-3/TRBV12-4
d_call: TRBD2
clone_size: many
cdr3_aa: CASSPGGWNYEQYF
cdr3_nt: TGTGCCAGCAGCCCGGGGGGATGGAACTACGAGCAGTACTTC

j_call: TRBJ2-7
v_call: TRBV29-1
d_call: NA
clone_size: many
cdr3_aa: CSATYGLDEQYF
cdr3_nt: TGCAGCGCGACATATGGGTTGGACGAGCAGTACTTC

j_call: TRBJ2-7
v_call: TRBV6-6
d_call: NA
clone_size: many
cdr3_aa: CASSSRPYEQYF
cdr3_nt: TGTGCCAGCAGTTCCCGTCCCTACGAGCAGTACTTC

j_call: TRBJ2-2
v_call: TRBV4-3
d_call: NA
clone_size: many
cdr3_aa: CASSLDFNTGELFF
cdr3_nt: TGCGCCAGCAGCCTAGACTTTAACACCGGGGAGCTGTTTTTT